This TCR beta chain stems from a study of T cell repertoires in ileal Crohn's disease. Study-wide context: At surgery, more than 30% of patients smoked, with median disease duration 7.9 years.

With regard to this clone: Its target is not known.

The study, taken as a whole, reports: Compared with non-smokers, active smokers at surgery showed more clonal expansions. Sorted CD8 T cells held more high-frequency clones than CD4.

The protocol was immunoSEQ multiplex PCR, while the TCRdb copy is restricted to in-frame clones and leaves out a portion. This table has 7,000 to 8,500 clones, around 83% appearing once. Trimming at V came to 3 bases and at J to 2 bases, leaving 1 base not matched to a gene. Germline loops: CDR1 SGHRS, CDR2 YFSETQ. The CDR3 spans 13 residues. The source of this sequence is an adult with Crohn's disease. The sequenced sample consisted of ileal tissue. The chain is built from TRBV5-1 and TRBJ1-1; 7 nucleotides match TRBD1. The DNA for the CDR3 is TGCGCCAGCAGCTGGGACAGCAACACTGAAGCTTTCTTT. Its translation: CASSWDSNTEAFF.